Listed here is a single T cell receptor (beta chain). This record belongs to a study of blood T cell repertoires in COVID-19. Study background: There were acute and convalescent COVID-19 samples, and they came from the United States, Italy and Spain. Sample material is recorded as cDNA or gDNA derived from T cells, B-cell-depleted T cells, or PBMCs.

Using immunoSEQ multiplex PCR, the repertoire was profiled, and TCRdb retains in-frame clones only, with some absent. The sample contains 95,000 to 120,000 clones, 80% to 90% of which appear only once. With V trimmed by 1 base and J by 4 bases, 12 bases remained unmatched. Germline values: CDR1 SGHNT, CDR2 YYREEE (reference sequence). The CDR3 consists of 17 residues. The chain combines TRBV5-4 with TRBJ2-3, with TRBD2 matching 7 bases. The sequenced sample was peripheral blood. This TCR was sampled from a woman aged 45-60 years with acute or convalescent COVID-19. CDR3 amino acids: CASSLNQGGFLPDTQYF. CDR3 nucleotide sequence: TGTGCCAGCAGCTTGAACCAGGGAGGGTTTTTGCCAGATACGCAGTATTTT.